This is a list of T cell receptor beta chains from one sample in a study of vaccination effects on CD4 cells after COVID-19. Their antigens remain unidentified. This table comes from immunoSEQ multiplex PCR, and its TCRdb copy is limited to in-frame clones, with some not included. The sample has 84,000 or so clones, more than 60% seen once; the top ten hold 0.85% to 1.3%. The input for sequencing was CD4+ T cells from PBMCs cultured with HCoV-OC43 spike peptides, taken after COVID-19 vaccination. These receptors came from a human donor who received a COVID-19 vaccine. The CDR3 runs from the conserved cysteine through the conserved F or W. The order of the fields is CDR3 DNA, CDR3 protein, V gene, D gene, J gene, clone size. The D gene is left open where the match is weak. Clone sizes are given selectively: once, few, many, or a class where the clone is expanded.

TGTGCCATCTACAGGGACGGCTTCGCCACCGGGGAGCTGTTTTTT	CAIYRDGFATGELFF	TRBV2	.	TRBJ2-2	.
TGTGCCAGCAGCACCGGCACTGAAGCTTTCTTT	CASSTGTEAFF	TRBV7-9	.	TRBJ1-1	.
TGTGCCAGCAGTCGCGGCCGTGGAAACACCATATATTTT	CASSRGRGNTIYF	TRBV6-6	.	TRBJ1-3	.
TGTGCCTGGAGTGTACCGTCCGCGGGGAGGGACACTGAAGCTTTCTTT	CAWSVPSAGRDTEAFF	TRBV30	.	TRBJ1-1	.
TGTGCCAGTCCTACTAGCGGGGGCGCAGATACGCAGTATTTT	CASPTSGGADTQYF	TRBV5-8	TRBD2	TRBJ2-3	.
TGTGCCAGCAGCAAACAGGGGGCGGGCAATCAGCCCCAGCATTTT	CASSKQGAGNQPQHF	TRBV6-5	TRBD1	TRBJ1-5	few
TGTGCCAGCTCCCGGAGCCCCGAATCTTCCTACAATGAGCAGTTCTTC	CASSRSPESSYNEQFF	TRBV18	.	TRBJ2-1	.
TGTGCCAGCAGCTTCATCAGGGGGTCGACTAATGAAAAACTGTTTTTT	CASSFIRGSTNEKLFF	TRBV5-5	TRBD1	TRBJ1-4	once
TGTGCCAGCAGCCGCCTAGGAGCGGGCAGAGCAGATACGCAGTATTTT	CASSRLGAGRADTQYF	TRBV3-1/TRBV3-2	.	TRBJ2-3	.
TGTGCCAGTAGTATAACGACAGCGGGCACCGGGGAGCTGTTTTTT	CASSITTAGTGELFF	TRBV19	.	TRBJ2-2	.